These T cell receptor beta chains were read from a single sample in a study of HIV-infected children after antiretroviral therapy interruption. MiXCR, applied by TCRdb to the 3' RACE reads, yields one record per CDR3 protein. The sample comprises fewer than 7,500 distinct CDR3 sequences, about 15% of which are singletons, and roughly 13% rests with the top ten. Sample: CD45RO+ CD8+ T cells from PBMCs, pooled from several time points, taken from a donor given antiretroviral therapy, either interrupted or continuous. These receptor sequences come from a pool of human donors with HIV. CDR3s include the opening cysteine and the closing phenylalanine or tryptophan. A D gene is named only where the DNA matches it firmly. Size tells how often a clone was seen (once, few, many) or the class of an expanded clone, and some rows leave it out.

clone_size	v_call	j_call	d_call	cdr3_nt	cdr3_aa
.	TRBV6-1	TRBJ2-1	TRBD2	TGTGCCAGCAGTCCAAAGCCGACTCAGCTAGCGGGACAATACAATGAGCAGTTCTTC	CASSPKPTQLAGQYNEQFF
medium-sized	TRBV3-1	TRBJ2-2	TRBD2	TGTGCCAGCAGCCTTAAGGGCGGGGGAAACACCGGGGAGCTGTTTTTT	CASSLKGGGNTGELFF
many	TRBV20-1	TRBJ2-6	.	TGCAGTGCTAGAGCTAGCTCTGGGGCCAACGTCCTGACTTTC	CSARASSGANVLTF
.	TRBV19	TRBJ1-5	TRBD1	TGTGCCAGTAGTATTAGGGGGACAGGGAATCAGCCCCAGCATTTT	CASSIRGTGNQPQHF
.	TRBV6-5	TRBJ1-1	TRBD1	TGTGCCAGCAGTTACATCCTGGGACAGGGTACTTCTGAAGCTTTCTTT	CASSYILGQGTSEAFF
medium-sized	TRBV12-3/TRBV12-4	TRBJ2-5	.	TGTGCCAGCAGAAAAGAGGCAGGAGAGACCCAGTACTTC	CASRKEAGETQYF
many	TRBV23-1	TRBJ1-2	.	TGCGCCAGCAGTCAATTGCCAGTCGTCTTTAACTATGGCTACACCTTC	CASSQLPVVFNYGYTF
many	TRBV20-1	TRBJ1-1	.	TGCAGTGCTATCCCCAGCTATAGTAATACTGAAGCTTTCTTT	CSAIPSYSNTEAFF
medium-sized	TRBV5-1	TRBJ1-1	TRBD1	TGCGCCAGCAGCTTGCAGGGGGCGTACACTGAAGCTTTCTTT	CASSLQGAYTEAFF
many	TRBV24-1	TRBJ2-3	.	TGTGCCACCAGTGAGAATGGATGGGATCTCACAGATACGCAGTATTTT	CATSENGWDLTDTQYF
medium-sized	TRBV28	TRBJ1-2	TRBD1	TGTGCCAGCAGTATCACCCGGCTGCTCCGGGACAGGGCATCGGGCTACACCTTC	CASSITRLLRDRASGYTF
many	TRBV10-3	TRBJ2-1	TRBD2	TGTGCCATCAGTGATTTAGGGCTAGCGGTCTACAATGAGCAGTTCTTC	CAISDLGLAVYNEQFF
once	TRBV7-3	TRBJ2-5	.	TGTGCCAGCAGCTTTACAGGACGGGAGACCCAGTACTTC	CASSFTGRETQYF
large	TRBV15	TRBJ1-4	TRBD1	TGTGCCACCAGCAGAGATCGTGGGGGGACAGGGTTTAATGAAAAACTGTTTTTT	CATSRDRGGTGFNEKLFF
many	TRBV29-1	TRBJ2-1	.	TGCAGCGTTTCCTCCGGGACGGCATACAATGAGCAGTTCTTC	CSVSSGTAYNEQFF
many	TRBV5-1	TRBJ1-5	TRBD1	TGCGCCAGCAGCTTGTGGGTGGACAGGGTGAATCAGCCCCAGCATTTT	CASSLWVDRVNQPQHF
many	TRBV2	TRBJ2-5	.	TGTGCCAGCAGTGGGGATTACGGGGAGACCCAGTACTTC	CASSGDYGETQYF
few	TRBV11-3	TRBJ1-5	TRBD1	TGTGCCAGCAGCGCCGGACAGGCGTTAGATCAGCCCCAGCATTTT	CASSAGQALDQPQHF
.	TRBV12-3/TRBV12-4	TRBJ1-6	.	TGTGCCAGCAAACCGGGGTATAATTCACCCCTCCACTTT	CASKPGYNSPLHF
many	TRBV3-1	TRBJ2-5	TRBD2	TGTGCCAGCAGCTCCCCTTCAGCGGGAGTGGAGACCCAGTACTTC	CASSSPSAGVETQYF
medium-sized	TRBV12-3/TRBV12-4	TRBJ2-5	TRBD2	TGTGCCAGCAGCAGTAGCGGGCGTGGAGAGACCCAGTACTTC	CASSSSGRGETQYF
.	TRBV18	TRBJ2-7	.	TGTGCCAGCTCACCACCACAGTCCTCCTACGAGCAGTACTTC	CASSPPQSSYEQYF
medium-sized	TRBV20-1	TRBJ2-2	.	TGCAGTGCTGCCCACACGGGAGAAGAGTCCGGGGAGCTGTTTTTT	CSAAHTGEESGELFF
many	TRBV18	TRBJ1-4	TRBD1	TGTGCCAGCCCCGAAGGACAGGGGGAAGGAAAACTGTTTTTT	CASPEGQGEGKLFF
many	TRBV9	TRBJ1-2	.	TGTGCCAGCAGCCCATCAGGGGCGGGCGGCTACACCTTC	CASSPSGAGGYTF
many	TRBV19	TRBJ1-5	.	TGTGCCAGTAGTATCACTGACTCGGGGCCCCAGCATTTT	CASSITDSGPQHF
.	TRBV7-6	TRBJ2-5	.	TGTGCCAGCAGAAGAGCAGGGATGGAGACCCAGTACTTC	CASRRAGMETQYF
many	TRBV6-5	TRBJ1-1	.	TGTGCCAGCAGTAACAGGGTGGCCCTGAACACTGAAGCTTTCTTT	CASSNRVALNTEAFF
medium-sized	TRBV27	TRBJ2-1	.	TGTGCCAGCAGTTTGGCGGACATAGACCATGAGCAGTTCTTC	CASSLADIDHEQFF
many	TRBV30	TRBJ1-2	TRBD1	TGTGCCTGGGACAGGGAGCTTGGCTACACCTTC	CAWDRELGYTF
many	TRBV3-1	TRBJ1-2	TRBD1	TGTGCCAGCAGTGGGTTACGACAGGGTGACGGCTACACCTTC	CASSGLRQGDGYTF
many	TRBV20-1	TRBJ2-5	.	TGCAGTTTGGGACTCGTGGACTTC	CSLGLVDF
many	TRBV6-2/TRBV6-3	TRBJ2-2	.	TGTGCCAGCAGTTACAGGGACACCGGGGAGCTGTTTTTT	CASSYRDTGELFF
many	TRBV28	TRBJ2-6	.	TGTGCCAGCAGTTCTCGAGACGTCAGCTCTGGGGCCAACGTCCTGACTTTC	CASSSRDVSSGANVLTF
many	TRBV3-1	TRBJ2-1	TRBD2	TGTGCCAGCAGCCAAGATGAAGGACTAGCGGACCTCTACAATGAGCAGTTCTTC	CASSQDEGLADLYNEQFF
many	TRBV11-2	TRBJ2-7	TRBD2	TGTGCCAGCAGCTTAGGGGAAGCGCCCGGGGGGGAGCAGTACTTC	CASSLGEAPGGEQYF
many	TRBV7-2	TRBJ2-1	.	TGTGCCAGCAGCTTAGGTGGCGGGATGGGCCCCAACGAGCAGTTCTTC	CASSLGGGMGPNEQFF
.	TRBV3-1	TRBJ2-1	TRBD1	TGTGCCAGCAGCCAAGAGCAGGGGGTCAGCTCCTACAATGAGCAGTTCTTC	CASSQEQGVSSYNEQFF
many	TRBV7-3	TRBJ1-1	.	TGTGCCAGCAGCTTAACGGGGGGGATGGCTGAAGCTTTCTTT	CASSLTGGMAEAFF
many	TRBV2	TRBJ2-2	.	TGTGCCAGCAGTGTAGGACAGACCGGGGAGCTGTTTTTT	CASSVGQTGELFF
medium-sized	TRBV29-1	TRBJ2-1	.	TGCAGCGTTGAGGGCCTGGGACGGAGCGATGAGCAGTTCTTC	CSVEGLGRSDEQFF
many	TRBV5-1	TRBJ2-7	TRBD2	TGCGCCAGCAGCTGGAAACTAGCGGGAGGGTTCGGCGAGCAGTACTTC	CASSWKLAGGFGEQYF
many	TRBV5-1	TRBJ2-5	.	TGCGCCAGCAGCTTGGCCCTGGCCGCTGCAGAGACCCAGTACTTC	CASSLALAAAETQYF
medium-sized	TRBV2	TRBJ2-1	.	TGTGCCAGCAGTGTTGATAGCGCGATCTACAATGAGCAGTTCTTC	CASSVDSAIYNEQFF
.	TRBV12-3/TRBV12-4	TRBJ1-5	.	TGTGCCAGCAGTTTAGTACCGAATCAGCCCCAGCATTTT	CASSLVPNQPQHF
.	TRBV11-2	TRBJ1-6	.	TGTGCCAGCAGCCGGGGGTCCAGCACCTATAATTCACCCCTCCACTTT	CASSRGSSTYNSPLHF
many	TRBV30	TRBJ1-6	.	TGTGCCTGGGCCGGGGCTCCGAAGGCCCTCCACTTT	CAWAGAPKALHF
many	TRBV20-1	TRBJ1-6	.	TGCAGTGCTAGGTCCCTGGACGGAGATAATTCACCCCTCCACTTT	CSARSLDGDNSPLHF
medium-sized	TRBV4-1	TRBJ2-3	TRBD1	TGCGCCAGCAGCCGTCTGATGGGACAGCTGGAAGATACGCAGTATTTT	CASSRLMGQLEDTQYF
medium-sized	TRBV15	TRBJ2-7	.	TGTGCCACCAGCAGGGAAGGGTCCGAGCAGTACTTC	CATSREGSEQYF
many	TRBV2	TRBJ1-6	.	TGTGCCAGCAGTGATATCGCAGGCGGCTCACCCCTCCACTTT	CASSDIAGGSPLHF
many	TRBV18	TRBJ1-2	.	TGTGCCAGCTCACCCCTTGACGTCTATGGCTACACCTTC	CASSPLDVYGYTF
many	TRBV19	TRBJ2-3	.	TGTGCCAGTAGTATCGAAGATACGCAGTATTTT	CASSIEDTQYF
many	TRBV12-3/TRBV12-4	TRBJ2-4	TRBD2	TGTGCCAGCAGTGAGGGACTAGCGGTAAACATTCAGTACTTC	CASSEGLAVNIQYF
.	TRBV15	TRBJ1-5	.	TGTGCCACCAGCAGAGTCCTGCTACCCCAGCATTTT	CATSRVLLPQHF
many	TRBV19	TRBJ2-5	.	TGTGCCAGTAACCGGGGACGGGAGGAGACCCAGTACTTC	CASNRGREETQYF
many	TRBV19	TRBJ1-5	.	TGTGCCAGTAGTATAGATCGTGGGAATCAGCCCCAGCATTTT	CASSIDRGNQPQHF